The clone carrying this T cell receptor (beta chain) was detected only a few times. Researchers took RNA transcripts and amplified the TCR beta CDR3 regions from them. With the HTBI primer set, the TCR CDR3 went through a first round of RT-PCR. MiXCR was run by TCRdb on the multiplex PCR reads, yielding one entry per CDR3 protein. The sample lists 550,000 to 800,000 distinct CDR3 sequences; approximately 15% were seen once. The sample belongs to a study of T cells in Graves' hyperthyroidism and ophthalmopathy. A patient was excluded if there was uncontrolled infection, other autoimmune disease, pregnancy or lactation. The ends were cut back, 0 bases at V and 5 bases at J, with 10 bases in the middle. In germline, CDR1 is GTSNPN, CDR2 SVGIG (reference sequence). The CDR3 is 13 amino acids.

This clonotype was sampled from a man aged 45-65 years with Graves' hyperthyroidism. The chain recombines TRBV30 with TRBJ2-5, with D possibly being TRBD2 (5 bases). The sequenced sample consisted of blood. The DNA of the CDR3 is TGTGCCTGGAGTGTATCGGGATGGGAGACCCAGTACTTC. Translated, it gives CAWSVSGWETQYF.